Listed below are T cell receptor beta chains from one sample, sequenced in a study of blood T cells in healthy people across ages. TCRdb recomputed calls from the 5' RACE reads with MiXCR, one row per CDR3 protein. Of about 1.7 million distinct CDR3 sequences listed, about 30% are singletons. The sample consisted of blood. The receptors stem from a woman in her thirties in good health. Both conserved end residues are part of each CDR3. A D gene is named only where the DNA matches it firmly. Expanded clones get a size class; other rows say once, few or many, or leave the size out.

d_call | clone_size | j_call | v_call | cdr3_nt | cdr3_aa
. | . | TRBJ2-2 | TRBV20-1 | TGCAGTGCTAGAGAACGGGGGGCGCGGAACACCGGGGAGCTGTTTTTT | CSARERGARNTGELFF
. | . | TRBJ2-4 | TRBV21-1 | TGTGCCAGCAGCCCTCACGGACGGTTAGCCAAAAACATTCAGTACTTC | CASSPHGRLAKNIQYF
TRBD1 | few | TRBJ2-3 | TRBV5-1 | TGCGCCAGCGGACGACAGGGGGCAGATACGCAGTATTTT | CASGRQGADTQYF
TRBD1 | . | TRBJ1-6 | TRBV12-3/TRBV12-4 | TGTGCCAGCAGTCTCCGACAGGGTCAACCCCTCCACTTT | CASSLRQGQPLHF
TRBD2 | many | TRBJ2-5 | TRBV5-1 | TGCGCCAGCAGCTTGGGTCCGCTAGCGGGGGGACAAGAGACCCAGTACTTC | CASSLGPLAGGQETQYF
. | . | TRBJ2-5 | TRBV11-2 | TGTGCCAGCAGCCGCTTGGGGGGGGCGATTCAAGAGACCCAGTACTTC | CASSRLGGAIQETQYF
TRBD2 | . | TRBJ2-7 | TRBV20-1 | TGCAGTGCGAGTCCGGGACTATTATTCTCCGAGCAGTACTTC | CSASPGLLFSEQYF
. | few | TRBJ1-1 | TRBV12-3/TRBV12-4 | TGTGCCAGCAGTTTAGGTACAGGGTTTCCTGAAGCTTTCTTT | CASSLGTGFPEAFF
. | many | TRBJ2-1 | TRBV29-1 | TGCAGCGTTAACGCCCCCAATGAGCAGTTCTTC | CSVNAPNEQFF
. | few | TRBJ1-1 | TRBV6-5 | TGTGCCAGCAGTTACGCTCAGGGCAACACTGAAGCTTTCTTT | CASSYAQGNTEAFF
. | . | TRBJ2-3 | TRBV12-3/TRBV12-4 | TGTGCCTGCAGTTTAGAGGTAGCGGTGGCAATCGATACGCAGTATTTT | CACSLEVAVAIDTQYF